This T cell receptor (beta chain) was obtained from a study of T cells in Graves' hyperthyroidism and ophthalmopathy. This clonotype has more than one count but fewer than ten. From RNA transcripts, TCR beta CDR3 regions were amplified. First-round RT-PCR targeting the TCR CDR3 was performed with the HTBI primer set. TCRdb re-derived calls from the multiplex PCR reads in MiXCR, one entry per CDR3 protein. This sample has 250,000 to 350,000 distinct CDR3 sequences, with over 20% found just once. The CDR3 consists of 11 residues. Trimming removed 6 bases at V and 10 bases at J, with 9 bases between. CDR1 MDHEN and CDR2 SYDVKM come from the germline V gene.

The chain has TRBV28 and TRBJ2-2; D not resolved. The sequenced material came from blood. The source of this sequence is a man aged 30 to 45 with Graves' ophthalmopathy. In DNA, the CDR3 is TGTGCCAGCAGCTTAGAGGCGGAGCTGTTTTTT. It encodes CASSLEAELFF.